Below, 3 T cell receptor beta chains from the same sample are listed, as sequenced in a study of control samples from healthy donors and cancer patients. Generated by immunoSEQ multiplex PCR, the TCRdb table keeps only in-frame clones and is missing some. The sample lists more than 100,000 clones, more than 70% occurring once. The sample was blood. All receptors derive from a middle-aged man in good health.

The chain uses TRBV7-7 and TRBJ2-5; unclear D gene. The CDR3 spans 14 residues. The germline V and J ends were trimmed by 5 bases and 4 bases, with 14 bases remaining between them. Germline V CDR1 and CDR2: SSHAT, FNYEAQ (reference sequence). The CDR3 here is CASSRARTGETQYF. For the CDR3, the DNA is TGTGCCAGCAGCCGTGCCCGAACGGGAGAGACCCAGTACTTC. Combining the CDR3 with reference TRBV7-7 and TRBJ2-5 gives the whole variable domain GAGVSQSPRYKVTKRGQDVTLRCDPISSHATLYWYQQALGQGPEFLTYFNYEAQPDKSGLPSDRFSAERPEGSISTLTIQRTEQRDSAMYRCASSRARTGETQYFGPGTRLLVL.

The chain carries TRBV6-6 and TRBJ1-2; 8 bases fit TRBD1. The V and J ends lost 5 bases and 8 bases, in that order; junction bases with no gene match: 7. The length of the CDR3 is 13 residues. Looked up from germline, CDR1 is MNHNY and CDR2 is SVGAGI (reference sequence). The DNA of the CDR3 is TGTGCCAGCAGTAAGGACAGGGAGAACGGCTACACCTTC. Its translation is CASSKDRENGYTF.

The CDR3 spells CATSDSQQTQYF. The CDR3 bases are TGTGCCACCAGTGATTCACAGCAGACCCAGTACTTC. This rearrangement joins TRBV24-1 to TRBJ2-5; D gene uncertain. The V end lost 2 bases, the J end lost 6 bases, and 6 bases lay between the germline ends. This CDR3 comprises 12 residues. Germline values: CDR1 KGHDR, CDR2 SFDVKD.